Presented here are 20 T cell receptor beta chains from one specimen sequenced in a study of T cell responses to AZD1222 COVID-19 vaccine. Libraries were prepared by immunoSEQ multiplex PCR; TCRdb keeps only in-frame clonotypes and omits some of them. The sample carries around 130,000 clones, 80% to 95% recorded once. The sequenced sample was peripheral blood, obtained on day 0 of AZD1222 vaccination. All receptors come from an adult in good health.

V usage is TRBV5-1 and J usage is TRBJ2-1; unclear D gene. The CDR3 is 13 residues long. V lost 2 bases, J lost 8 bases, and 11 bases lay in between. The germline V gene has CDR1 SGHRS and CDR2 YFSETQ. The CDR3 spells CASSFLELDEQFF. The DNA for the CDR3 is TGCGCCAGCAGCTTTTTGGAGTTGGATGAGCAGTTCTTC.

The chain joins TRBV28 to TRBJ2-3; TRBD1 aligns across 7 bases. CDR1 is MDHEN, CDR2 SYDVKM, per germline. Trimming took 6 bases from V and 1 from J; bases not matched to a gene: 7. This CDR3 has 15 residues. The CDR3 spells CASSPRGSGTDTQYF. DNA for the CDR3: TGTGCCAGCAGCCCCAGGGGGTCGGGCACAGATACGCAGTATTTT.

V and J are TRBV12-5 and TRBJ2-1, with TRBD1 matching 9 bases. The CDR3 runs 15 residues. The V and J ends lost 1 base and 9 bases, in that order; junction bases with no gene match: 7. Per germline, CDR1 LGHNT and CDR2 FRNRAP. The CDR3 here is CASGLGTGVDCEQFF. In DNA form, the CDR3 reads TGTGCTAGTGGTTTGGGGACAGGGGTTGATTGTGAGCAGTTCTTC.

The V gene is TRBV9, the J gene TRBJ2-7, with D possibly TRBD1 on 6 matching bases. With 2 bases removed from V and 1 base from J, the gap between germline ends came to 10 bases. CDR1 and CDR2 from the germline V gene are SGDLS and YYNGEE. The CDR3 length is 14 residues. CDR3 bases: TGTGCCAGCAGCGTCCGAGGACAGTCCTACGAGCAGTACTTC. It codes for CASSVRGQSYEQYF. Drawing the rest from reference TRBV9 and TRBJ2-7, the complete variable domain is DSGVTQTPKHLITATGQRVTLRCSPRSGDLSVYWYQQSLDQGLQFLIQYYNGEERAKGNILERFSAQQFPDLHSELNLSSLELGDSALYFCASSVRGQSYEQYFGPGTRLTVT.

J is TRBJ2-7 and V is TRBV12-3 or TRBV12-4; D unresolved. Trimming removed 5 bases at V and 9 bases at J, with 11 bases between. CDR3 size: 11 residues. The CDR3 is CASSLGIGQYF. CDR3 coding DNA: TGTGCCAGCAGTCTCGGTATAGGGCAGTACTTC.

The chain is built from TRBV5-1 and TRBJ2-2; 7 positions agree with TRBD1. The CDR3 spans 16 residues. The junction had 8 bases not matched to a gene; V was cut back by 1 base and J by 5 bases. Germline V gene data show CDR1 as SGHRS and CDR2 as YFSETQ. CDR3 nucleotides: TGCGCCAGCAGCTTGATAGGGGGCGATACAACCGGGGAGCTGTTTTTT. Translation gives CASSLIGGDTTGELFF.

This chain links TRBV18 with TRBJ2-3; tentative D call: TRBD2 (5 bases). Germline V gene lookup returns CDR1 KGHSH and CDR2 LQKENI. Trimming pared 2 bases from V and 3 bases from J, leaving 12 bases between. The CDR3 consists of 15 residues. CDR3 nucleotide sequence: TGTGCCAGCTCACCAACTACCCCGGGGACAGATACGCAGTATTTT. This translates into CASSPTTPGTDTQYF.

V gene TRBV6-2 or TRBV6-3 combines with J gene TRBJ1-5; possible D gene TRBD1, 6 bases. V shed 0 bases and J shed 2 bases, with 11 bases lying between them. The germline CDR1 and CDR2 sequences are MNHEY and SVGEGT. This CDR3 spans 16 amino acids. CDR3 residues: CASSYSLRGRNQPQHF. CDR3 in DNA: TGTGCCAGCAGTTACTCCCTCAGGGGCCGCAATCAGCCCCAGCATTTT.

The chain links TRBV19 to TRBJ2-1; TRBD1 matches 10 bases. CDR1 is LNHDA, CDR2 SQIVND, per germline (reference sequence). The CDR3 sequence is 16 residues long. V was pared by 6 bases and J by 5 bases, with 10 bases of the junction left unmatched. The CDR3 is CASRNPGQGSHNEQFF. The DNA for the CDR3 is TGTGCCAGTAGGAACCCGGGACAGGGGTCACACAATGAGCAGTTCTTC.

The chain joins TRBV27 to TRBJ1-6, with D possibly TRBD1 on 6 matching bases. The ends were cut back, 3 bases at V and 6 bases at J, with 12 bases in the middle. CDR1 and CDR2 from the germline V gene are MNHEY and SMNVEV (reference sequence). This CDR3 has 15 amino acids. The CDR3 DNA is TGTGCCAGCAGTTTCGAACAAGGGGGTAATTCACCCCTCCACTTT. It yields the protein CASSFEQGGNSPLHF.

V usage is TRBV7-9 and J usage is TRBJ2-3; 14 nucleotides match TRBD2. Looked up from germline, CDR1 is SEHNR and CDR2 is FQNEAQ (reference sequence). The CDR3 totals 16 residues. V lost 5 bases, J lost 8 bases, and 9 bases stayed unmatched. As DNA, the CDR3 is TGTGCCAGCAGCCCGTCCGGGACTAGCGGGGGTGTTACGCAGTATTTT. This codes for CASSPSGTSGGVTQYF.

The chain is built from TRBV19 and TRBJ2-1; 9 bases fit TRBD1. Germline V gene lookup returns CDR1 LNHDA and CDR2 SQIVND (reference sequence). This CDR3 has 16 residues. V lost 3 bases to trimming and J lost 8 bases; unmatched junction nucleotides: 11. CDR3 sequence reads: CASSIPPGQGRDEQFF. CDR3 nucleotide sequence: TGTGCCAGTAGTATCCCTCCGGGACAGGGACGAGATGAGCAGTTCTTC. Full variable domain (rest looked up from reference TRBV19 and TRBJ2-1): DGGITQSPKYLFRKEGQNVTLSCEQNLNHDAMYWYRQDPGQGLRLIYYSQIVNDFQKGDIAEGYSVSREKKESFPLTVTSAQKNPTAFYLCASSIPPGQGRDEQFFGPGTRLTVL.

The chain employs TRBV7-9 and TRBJ2-7; 10 nucleotides align to TRBD1. The CDR3 spans 14 residues. Germline CDR1 reads SEHNR; CDR2 reads FQNEAQ (reference sequence). J was trimmed by 5 bases and V by 4 bases; bases with no gene match: 5. The CDR3 loop reads CASSSGQGLNEQYF. Written as DNA, the CDR3 is TGTGCCAGCAGCTCGGGACAGGGGTTGAACGAGCAGTACTTC.

V and J are TRBV28 and TRBJ1-5; D remains ambiguous. CDR1 is MDHEN and CDR2 is SYDVKM in the germline V gene. CDR3 length: 15 amino acids. Trimming stripped 6 bases from V and 2 bases from J, with 14 bases between. CDR3 amino acids: CASSRKGVGNQPQHF. CDR3 bases: TGTGCCAGCAGCCGCAAGGGAGTGGGCAATCAGCCCCAGCATTTT. Combining the CDR3 with reference TRBV28 and TRBJ1-5 gives the whole variable domain DVKVTQSSRYLVKRTGEKVFLECVQDMDHENMFWYRQDPGLGLRLIYFSYDVKMKEKGDIPEGYSVSREKKERFSLILESASTNQTSMYLCASSRKGVGNQPQHFGDGTRLSIL.

V is TRBV19 and J is TRBJ1-1, with D possibly being TRBD1 (6 bases). V was clipped by 8 bases and J by 1 base, with 14 bases between them. Germline V gene sequence: CDR1 LNHDA, CDR2 SQIVND (reference sequence). The CDR3 has 14 amino acids. The CDR3 is CASRLGQPNTEAFF. For the CDR3, the DNA is TGTGCCAGTCGCCTTGGACAGCCGAACACTGAAGCTTTCTTT.

The count of this clone is one. This chain joins TRBV30 and TRBJ2-6, with TRBD2 matching over 13 bases. V shed 0 bases, J shed 2 bases, and the junction held 7 bases outside the gene matches. Germline CDR1 reads GTSNPN; CDR2 reads SVGIG (reference sequence). This CDR3 is 19 amino acids long. CDR3 coding DNA: TGTGCCTGGAGTGTAACCCGGACTAGCGGGAGAACTGGGGCCAACGTCCTGACTTTC. Amino acids: CAWSVTRTSGRTGANVLTF.

The genes are TRBV4-1 and TRBJ2-2; no definite D call. The V gene's germline CDR1 is MGHRA and CDR2 YSYEKL. V shed 3 bases and J shed 3 bases, with 11 bases lying between them. CDR3 size: 15 residues. The CDR3 loop is CASSQTPTDTGELFF. The DNA of the CDR3 is TGCGCCAGCAGCCAGACTCCAACAGACACCGGGGAGCTGTTTTTT.

The chain recombines TRBV5-1 with TRBJ2-5; possibly TRBD2 for D (6 bases). Per germline, CDR1 SGHRS and CDR2 YFSETQ. Trimming shortened V by 4 bases and J by 2 bases, and 12 bases separated the two germline ends. CDR3 length: 14 amino acids. The CDR3 nucleotides are TGCGCCAGCAGCCCCGGGACTCCGCAAGAGACCCAGTACTTC. Translated: CASSPGTPQETQYF.

CDR3 amino acids: CATSREVGSASIEQFF. The DNA of the CDR3 is TGTGCCACCAGCAGGGAGGTGGGTAGCGCCTCCATCGAGCAGTTCTTC. V usage is TRBV15 and J usage is TRBJ2-1, with TRBD2 as a possible D gene (5 bases). Germline values: CDR1 LNHNV, CDR2 YYDKDF (reference sequence). The CDR3 is 16 residues long. V was clipped by 3 bases and J by 10 bases, with 22 bases between them.

In its sample, this clone was seen once. This chain joins TRBV5-1 and TRBJ1-1; 8 bases match TRBD1. CDR1 and CDR2 (germline): SGHRS, YFSETQ. The V segment lost 3 bases and the J segment 1 base; nucleotides outside the gene matches: 5. The CDR3 runs to 15 residues. CDR3 nucleotide sequence: TGCGCCAGCAGCTCGGCCGGGACAGGGAACACTGAAGCTTTCTTT. It translates to CASSSAGTGNTEAFF.